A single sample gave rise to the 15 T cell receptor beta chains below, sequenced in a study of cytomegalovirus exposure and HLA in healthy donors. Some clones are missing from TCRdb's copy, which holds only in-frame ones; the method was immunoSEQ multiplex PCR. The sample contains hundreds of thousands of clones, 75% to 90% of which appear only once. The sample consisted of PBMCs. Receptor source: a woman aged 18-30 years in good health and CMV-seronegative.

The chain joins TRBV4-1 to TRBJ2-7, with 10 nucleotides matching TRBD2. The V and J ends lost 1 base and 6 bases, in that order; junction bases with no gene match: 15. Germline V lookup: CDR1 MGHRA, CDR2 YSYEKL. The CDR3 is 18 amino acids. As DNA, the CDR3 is TGCGCCAGCAGCCAAGTCCCGCTTCCGGGACTAGCGATCTGCGAGCAGTACTTC. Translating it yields CASSQVPLPGLAICEQYF.

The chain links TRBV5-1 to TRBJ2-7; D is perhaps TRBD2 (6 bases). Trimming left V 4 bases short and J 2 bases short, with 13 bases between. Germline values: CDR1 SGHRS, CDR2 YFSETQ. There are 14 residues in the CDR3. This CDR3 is CASSAGDSTYEQYF. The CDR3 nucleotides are TGCGCCAGCAGCGCTGGGGACTCGACCTACGAGCAGTACTTC.

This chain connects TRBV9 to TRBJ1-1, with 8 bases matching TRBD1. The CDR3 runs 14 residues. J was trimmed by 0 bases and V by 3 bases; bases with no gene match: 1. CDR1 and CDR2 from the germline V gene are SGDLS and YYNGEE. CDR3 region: CASSAGQVNTEAFF. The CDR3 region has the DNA TGTGCCAGCAGCGCGGGACAGGTGAACACTGAAGCTTTCTTT.

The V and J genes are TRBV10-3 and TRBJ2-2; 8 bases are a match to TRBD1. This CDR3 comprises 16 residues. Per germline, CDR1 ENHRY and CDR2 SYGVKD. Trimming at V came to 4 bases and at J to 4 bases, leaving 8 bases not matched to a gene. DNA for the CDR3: TGTGCCATCAGTGCCGGCCAGGGGGCGAGCACCGGGGAGCTGTTTTTT. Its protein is CAISAGQGASTGELFF.

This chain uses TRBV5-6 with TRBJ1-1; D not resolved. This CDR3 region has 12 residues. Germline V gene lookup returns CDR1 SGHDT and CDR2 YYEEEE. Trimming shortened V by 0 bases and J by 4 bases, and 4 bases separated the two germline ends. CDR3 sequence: CASSLVSTEAFF. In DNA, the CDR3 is TGTGCCAGCAGCTTGGTTAGCACTGAAGCTTTCTTT.

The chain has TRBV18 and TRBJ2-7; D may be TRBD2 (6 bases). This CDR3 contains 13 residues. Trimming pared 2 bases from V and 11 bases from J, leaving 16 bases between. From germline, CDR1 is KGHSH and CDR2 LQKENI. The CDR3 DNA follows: TGTGCCAGCTCACCAGGGACTTCGAGCGAAGAGTACTTC. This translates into CASSPGTSSEEYF.

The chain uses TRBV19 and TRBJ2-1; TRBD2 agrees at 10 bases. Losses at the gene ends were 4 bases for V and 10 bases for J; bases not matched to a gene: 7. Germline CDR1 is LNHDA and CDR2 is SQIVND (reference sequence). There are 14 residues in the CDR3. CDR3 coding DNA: TGTGCCAGTAGTAGAGCGGGAGGGCCAGGAGAGCAGTTCTTC. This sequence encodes CASSRAGGPGEQFF. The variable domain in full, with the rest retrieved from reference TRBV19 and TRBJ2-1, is DGGITQSPKYLFRKEGQNVTLSCEQNLNHDAMYWYRQDPGQGLRLIYYSQIVNDFQKGDIAEGYSVSREKKESFPLTVTSAQKNPTAFYLCASSRAGGPGEQFFGPGTRLTVL.

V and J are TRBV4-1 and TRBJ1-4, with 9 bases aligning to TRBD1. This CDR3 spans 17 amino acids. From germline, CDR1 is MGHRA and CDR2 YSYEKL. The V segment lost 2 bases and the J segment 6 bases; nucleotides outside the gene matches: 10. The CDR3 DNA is TGCGCCAGCAGCCAACTCCGAAAGGACAGGGGTTATGAAAAACTGTTTTTT. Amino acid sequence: CASSQLRKDRGYEKLFF.

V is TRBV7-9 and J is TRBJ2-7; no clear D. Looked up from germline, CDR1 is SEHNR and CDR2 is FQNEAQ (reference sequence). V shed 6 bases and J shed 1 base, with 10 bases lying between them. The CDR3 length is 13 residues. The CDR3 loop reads CASRPSGSYEQYF. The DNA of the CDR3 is TGTGCCAGCAGGCCTTCCGGGTCCTACGAGCAGTACTTC.

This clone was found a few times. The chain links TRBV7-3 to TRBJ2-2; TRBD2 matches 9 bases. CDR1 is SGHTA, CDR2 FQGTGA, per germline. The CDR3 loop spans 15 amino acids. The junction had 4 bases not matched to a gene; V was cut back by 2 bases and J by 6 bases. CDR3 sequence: CASSLAGGPSGELFF. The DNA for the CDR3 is TGTGCCAGCAGCTTAGCGGGAGGGCCTTCCGGGGAGCTGTTTTTT.

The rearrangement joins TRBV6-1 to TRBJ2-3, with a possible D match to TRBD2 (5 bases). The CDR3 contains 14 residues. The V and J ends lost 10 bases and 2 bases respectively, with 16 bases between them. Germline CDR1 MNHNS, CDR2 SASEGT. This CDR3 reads CATHPGLNTDTQYF. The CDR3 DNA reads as TGTGCCACGCATCCCGGACTGAACACAGATACGCAGTATTTT.

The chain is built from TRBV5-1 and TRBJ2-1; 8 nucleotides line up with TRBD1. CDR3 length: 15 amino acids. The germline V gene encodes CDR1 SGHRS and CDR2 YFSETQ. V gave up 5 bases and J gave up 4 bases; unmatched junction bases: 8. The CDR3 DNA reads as TGCGCCAGCAGGGCGGCAGGGGGCGCTTACAATGAGCAGTTCTTC. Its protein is CASRAAGGAYNEQFF.

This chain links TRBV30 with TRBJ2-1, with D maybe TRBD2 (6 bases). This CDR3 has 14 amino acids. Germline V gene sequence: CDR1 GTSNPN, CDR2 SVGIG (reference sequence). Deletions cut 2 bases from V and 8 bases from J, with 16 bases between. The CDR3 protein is CAWSRLTGEDEQFF. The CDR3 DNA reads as TGTGCCTGGAGTCGTCTCACGGGGGAGGATGAGCAGTTCTTC.

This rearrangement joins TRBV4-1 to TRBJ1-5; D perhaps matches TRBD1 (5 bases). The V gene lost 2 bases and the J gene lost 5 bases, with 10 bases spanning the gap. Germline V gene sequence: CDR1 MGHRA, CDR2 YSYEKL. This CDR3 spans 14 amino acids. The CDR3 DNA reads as TGCGCCAGCAGCCAAACCCGGGGGGATCAGCCCCAGCATTTT. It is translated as CASSQTRGDQPQHF.

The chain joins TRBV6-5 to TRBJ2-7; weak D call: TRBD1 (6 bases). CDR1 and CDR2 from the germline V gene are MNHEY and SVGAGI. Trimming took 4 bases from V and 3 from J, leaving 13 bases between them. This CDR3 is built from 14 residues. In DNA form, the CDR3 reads TGTGCCAGCAGTTGGTGGGGGCTAATCTACGAGCAGTACTTC. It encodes CASSWWGLIYEQYF.